This section outlines one TCR beta chain sequence together with its context. This sample is drawn from a study of molecular identifiers for immune sequencing clone quantification. TCRdb ran MiXCR on the PCR reads and lists one entry per CDR3 protein. The repertoire has about 640,000 distinct CDR3 sequences, 15% to 20% of them found once; the top ten carry 0.75% to 0.95%. Researchers sorted naive CD8 T cells as cells that were CD8+CD4-CCR7+CD45RA+. Trimming cost V 1 base and J 5 bases, with 21 bases left between them. Germline V gene data show CDR1 as LGHNA and CDR2 as YNFKEQ. The CDR3 loop spans 17 amino acids.

The specimen was naive CD8+ T cells from blood, with Jurkat cell RNA spiked in. Subset denoted: FACS-sorted CD8+CD4-CCR7+CD45RA+ naive T cells. The receptor comes from a human donor in good health. Some libraries in this study had Jurkat cell RNA spiked in. This rearrangement joins TRBV4-2 to TRBJ2-7; maybe TRBD1 (6 bases). CDR3 DNA: TGTGCCAGCAGCCAAGCAGCTACAGGGCTTTCGAGGGACGAGCAGTACTTC. This encodes CASSQAATGLSRDEQYF.